Each of the 5 T cell receptor beta chains below was sequenced from the same sample in a study of blood T cell repertoires in COVID-19 (TCRdb year 2020). Library preparation employed the immunoSEQ multiplex PCR assay. The immuneACCESS repertoire file appears here via TCRdb, limited to in-frame rearrangements. These files lack a portion of the clones; in checked studies, under half of the deficit traces to unresolved V genes, and the cause of the others is not known. A total of a few hundred thousand clones appear in this sample, 75% to 90% of them only once. Over 5.5% of the sample comes from the top ten. Sequencing was carried out using peripheral blood. The receptors here all came from a woman between 45 and 60 years old with COVID-19, enrolled during active disease.

This CDR3 reads CASSSISGSYKQFF. For the CDR3, the DNA is TGTGCCAGCAGCTCCATTAGCGGGAGTTATAAGCAGTTCTTC. The gene calls are TRBV7-9 and TRBJ2-1; 9 positions agree with TRBD2. V trimming: 4 bases; J trimming: 11 bases; junction bases outside the gene matches: 9. This CDR3 has 14 residues. Per germline, CDR1 SEHNR and CDR2 FQNEAQ (reference sequence).

V usage is TRBV18 and J usage is TRBJ2-3; 10 bases are shared with TRBD1. The germline gives CDR1 KGHSH, CDR2 LQKENI. V gave up 4 bases and J gave up 2 bases; unmatched junction bases: 9. The CDR3 covers 17 residues. CDR3 protein: CASSLTGGTGVTDTQYF. In DNA, the CDR3 is TGTGCCAGCTCACTCACCGGAGGGACAGGGGTCACAGATACGCAGTATTTT.

The V call is TRBV6-5, the J call TRBJ2-3; D call uncertain. V was trimmed by 5 bases and J by 7 bases, leaving 13 bases between them. The germline V gene has CDR1 MNHEY and CDR2 SVGAGI. The CDR3 runs 13 residues. The CDR3 nucleotides read TGTGCCAGCAGTATCACAACAGAAAATACGCAGTATTTT. This sequence encodes CASSITTENTQYF.

The chain has TRBV11-2 and TRBJ1-6; TRBD1 matches 7 bases. There are 16 residues in the CDR3. V lost 3 bases and J lost 10; bases outside the gene matches: 12. Germline loops: CDR1 SGHAT, CDR2 FQNNGV. The DNA for the CDR3 is TGTGCCAGCAGCTTGGGACAGCTTCAACTCCAATCACCCCTCCACTTT. Amino acids: CASSLGQLQLQSPLHF.

The CDR3 region is CASSPRDPGNEQYF. Written as DNA, the CDR3 is TGTGCCAGCTCACCGCGGGACCCCGGTAACGAGCAGTACTTC. The rearrangement uses TRBV18 and TRBJ2-7; a weak D match, TRBD2 (6 bases). V lost 3 bases and J 5 bases, leaving 14 bases between the germline ends. The CDR3 is 14 residues long. Germline values: CDR1 KGHSH, CDR2 LQKENI.